This T cell receptor beta chain was retrieved from a study of chemoradiotherapy in HPV16-positive cancers. CDR1 is SGHTA and CDR2 is FQGNSA in the germline V gene. The CDR3 has 15 residues. With V trimmed by 3 bases and J by 4 bases, 8 bases remained unmatched. Generated by immunoSEQ multiplex PCR, the TCRdb table keeps only in-frame clones and is missing some. The sample consists of roughly 19,000 clones, approximately 83% of them appearing once. The chain is built from TRBV7-2 and TRBJ2-7; 8 positions match TRBD1. The material sequenced was blood, taken from a patient who underwent chemoradiotherapy. The clonotype comes from a human donor with HPV-associated anogenital cancer. This CDR3 is CASSLFPGGGYEQYF. In nucleotides, the CDR3 is TGTGCCAGCAGCTTGTTCCCAGGGGGCGGGTACGAGCAGTACTTC.